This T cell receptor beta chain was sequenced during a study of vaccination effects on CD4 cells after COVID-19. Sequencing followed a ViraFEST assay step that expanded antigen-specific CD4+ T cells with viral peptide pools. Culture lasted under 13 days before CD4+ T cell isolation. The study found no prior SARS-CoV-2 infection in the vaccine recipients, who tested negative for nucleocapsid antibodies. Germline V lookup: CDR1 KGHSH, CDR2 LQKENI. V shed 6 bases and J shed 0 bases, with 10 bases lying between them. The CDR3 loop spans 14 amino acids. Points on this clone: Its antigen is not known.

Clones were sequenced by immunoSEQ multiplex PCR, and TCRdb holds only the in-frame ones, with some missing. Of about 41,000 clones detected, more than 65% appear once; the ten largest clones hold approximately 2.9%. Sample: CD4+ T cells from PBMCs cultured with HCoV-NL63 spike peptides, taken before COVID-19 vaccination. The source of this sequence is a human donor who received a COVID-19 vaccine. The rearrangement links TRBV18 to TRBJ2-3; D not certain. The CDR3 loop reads CASSLSRSTDTQYF. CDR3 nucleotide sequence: TGTGCCAGCTCCCTGTCCCGGAGCACAGATACGCAGTATTTT.